Shown below are 5 T cell receptor beta chains from a single sample sequenced in a study of T cell responses to AZD1222 COVID-19 vaccine (TCRdb year 2021). The sample's time point label, decoded: about 28 days (+/-7) after the second vaccine dose. What this sample's treatment or condition label stands for: meningococcal conjugate vaccine given as trial control. The receptor library was made with the immunoSEQ multiplex PCR assay. In its TCRdb copy, this immuneACCESS table keeps in-frame sequences only and misses some clones. Where compared with another copy, unresolved V genes explain less than half of these, and the others have no known cause. The sample profile shows 180,000 or so clones; approximately 90% of them were found once. The ten most abundant clones make up roughly 4.3% of the sample. Here the sequenced sample was peripheral blood, taken 28 days after the second dose of the MenACWY control vaccine. The receptor set was obtained from an adult who received the MenACWY meningococcal vaccine as a control.

This rearrangement joins TRBV30 to TRBJ1-5; possibly TRBD1 for D (5 bases). With 5 bases removed from V and 5 bases from J, the gap between germline ends came to 13 bases. Per the germline V gene, CDR1 is GTSNPN and CDR2 is SVGIG (reference sequence). This CDR3 contains 13 residues. The CDR3 sequence: CAWAPMGDQPQHF. As DNA, the CDR3 is TGTGCCTGGGCCCCGATGGGGGATCAGCCCCAGCATTTT.

The rearrangement joins TRBV28 to TRBJ2-7; D may correspond to TRBD1 or TRBD2 (5 bases each). Trimming cost V 4 bases and J 0 bases, with 19 bases left between them. This CDR3 spans 17 amino acids. Germline CDR1 reads MDHEN; CDR2 reads SYDVKM. Here the CDR3 DNA reads TGTGCCAGCAGTTCACCCCCGGGCAGGGAGTCCTCCTACGAGCAGTACTTC. Amino acids: CASSSPPGRESSYEQYF.

J is TRBJ1-2 and V is TRBV7-2; 9 bases are a match to TRBD1. The CDR3 consists of 14 residues. V shed 0 bases, J shed 8 bases, and the junction held 4 bases outside the gene matches. Per germline, CDR1 SGHTA and CDR2 FQGNSA. CDR3 sequence reads: CASSLAGDREGYTF. In nucleotides, the CDR3 is TGTGCCAGCAGCTTAGCGGGGGACAGGGAAGGCTACACCTTC.

The rearrangement joins TRBV7-8 to TRBJ2-3, with 8 bases that match TRBD2. Trimming took 2 bases from V and 4 from J; bases not matched to a gene: 8. Germline loops: CDR1 SGHVS, CDR2 FQNEAQ. The CDR3 runs to 16 residues. CDR3 loop: CASSLKWREVPDTQYF. DNA for the CDR3: TGTGCCAGCAGCTTAAAATGGCGGGAGGTCCCAGATACGCAGTATTTT. The entire variable domain, with the rest obtained from reference TRBV7-8 and TRBJ2-3, is as follows: GAGVSQSPRYKVAKRGQDVALRCDPISGHVSLFWYQQALGQGPEFLTYFQNEAQLDKSGLPSDRFFAERPEGSVSTLKIQRTQQEDSAVYLCASSLKWREVPDTQYFGPGTRLTVL.

The chain combines TRBV3-1 (or the pseudogene TRBV3-2) with TRBJ2-1; the D call may be TRBD1 or TRBD2 (5 bases each). Trimming stripped 8 bases from V and 0 bases from J, with 17 bases between. CDR3 length: 16 amino acids. Germline assignment: CDR1 LGHDT and CDR2 YNNKEL (reference sequence). The chain's CDR3 is CASRGEGFSSYNEQFF. CDR3 nucleotides: TGTGCCAGCCGGGGCGAGGGGTTTAGCTCCTACAATGAGCAGTTCTTC.